The T cell receptor (beta chain) under discussion was sequenced for a study of shared clonotypes between healthy human individuals. At the level of the study: CD4 naive and CD4 memory each took three plates per donor, while CD8 naive took two and CD8 memory one.

CDR1 is MDHEN and CDR2 is SYDVKM in the germline V gene. Trimming shortened V by 2 bases and J by 7 bases, and 9 bases separated the two germline ends. This CDR3 has 13 amino acids. The genomic DNA of each subset was split evenly across several immunoSEQ plates. Only in-frame clones appear in the TCRdb table, and some are missing; sequencing was by immunoSEQ multiplex PCR. The sample has 2.3 million or so clones; 80% to 95% are singletons. This TCR derives from a man aged 18 to 29 in good health. Some clones in this sample may be carry-over from other donors' samples. This sequence joins TRBV28 and TRBJ1-5, with D hard to call. The sequencing sample was made of naive CD4+ T cells from PBMCs. Subset of the sample: CD45RA+ positively selected. CDR3 nucleotides: TGTGCCAGCAGTTTAAGTAAATCGCAGCCCCAGCATTTT. Translated, it gives CASSLSKSQPQHF.